This T cell receptor (beta chain) derives from a study of beta chain features in type 1 diabetes. The CDR3 covers 15 residues. Trimming removed 2 bases from V and 3 bases from J; junction bases left unmatched: 7. CDR1 is SGHTA and CDR2 is FQGNSA in the germline V gene. Only a few counts were recorded for this clone. Via CD45RO/CCR7/CD25/CD127/CD95/CD27, cells of the CD4+ naive, central memory, regulatory and stem cell-like memory subsets were sorted. Sequencing targeted expressed TCRB transcripts, as all isolated RNA had been reverse transcribed. Some clones are missing from TCRdb's copy, which holds only in-frame ones; the method was immunoSEQ multiplex PCR. Found here are under 950,000 clones, roughly a sixth of them singletons; the top ten hold around 0.02%.

The TCR was taken from a woman between 18 and 30 years old in good health. The V and J genes are TRBV7-2 and TRBJ2-7; 7 nucleotides line up with TRBD2. The sample comprised naive CD4+ T cells from blood. CDR3 nucleotide sequence: TGTGCCAGCAGCTTACTAATCGGCGGGGGCTACGAGCAGTACTTC. Amino acids: CASSLLIGGGYEQYF. Full variable domain (rest looked up from reference TRBV7-2 and TRBJ2-7): GAGVSQSPSNKVTEKGKDVELRCDPISGHTALYWYRQSLGQGLEFLIYFQGNSAPDKSGLPSDRFSAERTGGSVSTLTIQRTQQEDSAVYLCASSLLIGGGYEQYFGPGTRLTVT.